This TCR beta chain was recovered during a study of radiotherapy plus CTLA-4 blockade in lung cancer. Background on the study: Objective responses were recorded in around 18% of patients, with disease control recorded in approximately 34%.

The method was immunoSEQ multiplex PCR; TCRdb's version includes in-frame clones alone and lacks a portion of them. The sample lists over 100,000 clones, over 80% seen once, with approximately 7% in the top ten. General observations from the study: TCR clones from tumors expanded in blood after radiotherapy plus ipilimumab. Interferon-beta and early blood T cell clone dynamics reportedly predicted response best.

Worth noting for this clone: Its antigen is currently unknown.

With ipilimumab providing CTLA-4 blockade, focal radiation was administered to patients who had chemo-refractory metastatic non-small-cell lung cancer. CDR3 size: 16 residues. The trim removed 6 bases at V and 6 bases at J, leaving 12 bases unmatched. Germline V gene sequence: CDR1 MNHNY, CDR2 SVGAGI (reference sequence). This sample comprised peripheral blood, obtained from a patient treated with radiotherapy plus ipilimumab. The sequence was obtained from a human donor with non-small cell lung cancer that progressed on radiotherapy plus ipilimumab. The V and J genes are TRBV6-6 and TRBJ2-3; 10 positions match TRBD1. The CDR3 is CASSPHGTGDPDTQYF. The CDR3 coding sequence is TGTGCCAGCAGCCCCCATGGGACAGGGGACCCGGATACGCAGTATTTT.